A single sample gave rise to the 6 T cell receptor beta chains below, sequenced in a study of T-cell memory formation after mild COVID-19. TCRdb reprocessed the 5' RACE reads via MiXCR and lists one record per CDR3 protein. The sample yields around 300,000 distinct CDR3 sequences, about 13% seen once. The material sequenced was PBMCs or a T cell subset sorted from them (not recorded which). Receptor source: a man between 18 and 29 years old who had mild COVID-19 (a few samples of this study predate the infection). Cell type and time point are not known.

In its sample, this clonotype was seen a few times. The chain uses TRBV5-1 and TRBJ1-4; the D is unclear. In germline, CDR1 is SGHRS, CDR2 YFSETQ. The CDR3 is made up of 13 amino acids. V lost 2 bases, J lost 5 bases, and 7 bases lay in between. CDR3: CASSFYSNEKLFF. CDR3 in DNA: TGCGCCAGCAGCTTCTACTCGAATGAAAAACTGTTTTTT.

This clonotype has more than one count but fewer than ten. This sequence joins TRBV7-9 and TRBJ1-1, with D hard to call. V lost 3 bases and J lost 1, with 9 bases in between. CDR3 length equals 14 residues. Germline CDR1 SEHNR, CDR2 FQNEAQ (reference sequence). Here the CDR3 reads CASSFPRANTEAFF. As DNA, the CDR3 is TGTGCCAGCAGCTTTCCCCGGGCGAACACTGAAGCTTTCTTT.

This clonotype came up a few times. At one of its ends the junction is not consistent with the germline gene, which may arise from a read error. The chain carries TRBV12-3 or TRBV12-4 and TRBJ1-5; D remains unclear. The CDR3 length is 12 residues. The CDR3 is CASSWGDQPQHF. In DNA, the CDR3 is TGTGCCAGTAGTTGGGGTGATCAGCCCCAGCATTTT.

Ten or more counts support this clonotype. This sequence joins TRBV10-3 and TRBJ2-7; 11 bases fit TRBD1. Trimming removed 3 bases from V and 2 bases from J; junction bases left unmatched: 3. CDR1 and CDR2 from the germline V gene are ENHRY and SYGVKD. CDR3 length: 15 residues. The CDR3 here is CAISDRDRGTYEQYF. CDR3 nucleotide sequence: TGTGCCATCAGTGACCGGGACAGGGGGACCTACGAGCAGTACTTC.

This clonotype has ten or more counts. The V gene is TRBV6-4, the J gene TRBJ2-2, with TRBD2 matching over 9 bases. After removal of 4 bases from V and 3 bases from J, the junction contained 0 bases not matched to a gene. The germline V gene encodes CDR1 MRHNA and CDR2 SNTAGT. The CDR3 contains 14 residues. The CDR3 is CASSASGDTGELFF. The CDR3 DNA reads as TGTGCCAGCAGTGCTAGCGGGGACACCGGGGAGCTGTTTTTT.

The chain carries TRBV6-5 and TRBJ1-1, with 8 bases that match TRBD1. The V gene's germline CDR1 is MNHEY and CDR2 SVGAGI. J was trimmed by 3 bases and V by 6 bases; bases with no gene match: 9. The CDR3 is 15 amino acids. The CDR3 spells CASSWRTGGHTEAFF. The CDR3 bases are TGTGCCAGCAGCTGGCGAACAGGGGGGCACACTGAAGCTTTCTTT.